This is a list of T cell receptor beta chains from one sample in a study of T cells in localized non-small cell lung cancer. Sequencing used immunoSEQ multiplex PCR; TCRdb keeps in-frame clones, though not all of them. The repertoire consists of 35,000 to 40,000 clones, with over 75% occurring once and the leading ten covering 2.5% to 3%. The input for sequencing was peripheral blood, taken before any cancer treatment. The source of these receptors is a woman aged 35-75 years with stage I lung adenocarcinoma. The CDR3 runs from the conserved cysteine through the conserved F or W. Fields, in order: clone size, CDR3 length, D gene, J gene, V gene, CDR3 protein. A D gene is named only where the DNA matches it firmly. Size is omitted from some rows. Given values are once, few, many or a class for expanded clones.

abundance: NA; len: 16; d_gene: TRBD1; j_gene: TRBJ2-5; v_gene: TRBV9; CDR3aa: CASSPRTGGGGETQYF
abundance: NA; len: 16; d_gene: NA; j_gene: TRBJ2-6; v_gene: TRBV19; CDR3aa: CASSIRRGAGANVLTF
abundance: NA; len: 16; d_gene: NA; j_gene: TRBJ2-7; v_gene: TRBV7-2; CDR3aa: CASSYRSDPLLGEQYF
abundance: NA; len: 14; d_gene: NA; j_gene: TRBJ2-1; v_gene: TRBV7-9; CDR3aa: CASSLEGLDNEQFF
abundance: once; len: 12; d_gene: NA; j_gene: TRBJ1-2; v_gene: TRBV29-1; CDR3aa: CSVEDLGFGYTF
abundance: NA; len: 16; d_gene: TRBD1; j_gene: TRBJ1-2; v_gene: TRBV28; CDR3aa: CASSHPMGQANYGYTF
abundance: NA; len: 15; d_gene: NA; j_gene: TRBJ2-1; v_gene: TRBV19; CDR3aa: CASSFQGFPYNEQFF
abundance: NA; len: 12; d_gene: NA; j_gene: TRBJ2-2; v_gene: TRBV7-9; CDR3aa: CASSLSSGELFF
abundance: NA; len: 14; d_gene: TRBD2; j_gene: TRBJ2-1; v_gene: TRBV5-1; CDR3aa: CASSLAGGQNEQFF
abundance: NA; len: 14; d_gene: TRBD2; j_gene: TRBJ2-1; v_gene: TRBV29-1; CDR3aa: CSVDPGLADNEQFF
abundance: once; len: 14; d_gene: NA; j_gene: TRBJ2-3; v_gene: TRBV19; CDR3aa: CASSMRMDLDTQYF
abundance: once; len: 14; d_gene: NA; j_gene: TRBJ2-5; v_gene: TRBV18; CDR3aa: CASSPPAVQETQYF
abundance: NA; len: 18; d_gene: TRBD2; j_gene: TRBJ2-1; v_gene: TRBV30; CDR3aa: CAWSGEASGSAPYNEQFF
abundance: NA; len: 16; d_gene: TRBD2; j_gene: TRBJ2-7; v_gene: TRBV6-1; CDR3aa: CASSKGTSGMTYEQYF
abundance: NA; len: 12; d_gene: NA; j_gene: TRBJ1-3; v_gene: TRBV6-5; CDR3aa: CASRGSGNTIYF
abundance: NA; len: 14; d_gene: NA; j_gene: TRBJ2-1; v_gene: TRBV23-1; CDR3aa: CASTTLGFYNEQFF
abundance: NA; len: 14; d_gene: TRBD2; j_gene: TRBJ2-3; v_gene: TRBV6-5; CDR3aa: CATRLAGRGDTQYF
abundance: NA; len: 15; d_gene: TRBD1; j_gene: TRBJ1-5; v_gene: TRBV7-2; CDR3aa: CASSPGTAFNQPQHF
abundance: NA; len: 12; d_gene: NA; j_gene: TRBJ2-2; v_gene: TRBV6-5; CDR3aa: CASSYLIGELFF
abundance: NA; len: 15; d_gene: NA; j_gene: TRBJ1-2; v_gene: TRBV29-1; CDR3aa: CSVVWEWEGNYGYTF
abundance: NA; len: 14; d_gene: NA; j_gene: TRBJ1-2; v_gene: TRBV5-5; CDR3aa: CASSLAGQGRRYTF
abundance: NA; len: 15; d_gene: TRBD1; j_gene: TRBJ2-1; v_gene: TRBV5-1; CDR3aa: CASSPRDRGSDEQFF
abundance: NA; len: 11; d_gene: NA; j_gene: TRBJ2-3; v_gene: TRBV6-4; CDR3aa: CAPSGADTQYF
abundance: NA; len: 13; d_gene: NA; j_gene: TRBJ2-7; v_gene: TRBV13; CDR3aa: CASSPSGTYEQYF
abundance: NA; len: 12; d_gene: NA; j_gene: TRBJ2-5; v_gene: TRBV2; CDR3aa: CASSVRRETQYF
abundance: NA; len: 13; d_gene: NA; j_gene: TRBJ2-2; v_gene: TRBV6-6; CDR3aa: CASSYGEAGELFF
abundance: NA; len: 14; d_gene: NA; j_gene: TRBJ2-7; v_gene: TRBV11-2; CDR3aa: CASSPFQGTYEQYF
abundance: NA; len: 14; d_gene: NA; j_gene: TRBJ2-2; v_gene: TRBV19; CDR3aa: CASKGTTNTGELFF
abundance: NA; len: 14; d_gene: TRBD2; j_gene: TRBJ2-7; v_gene: TRBV28; CDR3aa: CASTPGLAGDEQYF
abundance: few; len: 15; d_gene: TRBD1; j_gene: TRBJ2-7; v_gene: TRBV5-6; CDR3aa: CASSLAGTGRDEQYF
abundance: NA; len: 15; d_gene: TRBD1; j_gene: TRBJ2-3; v_gene: TRBV29-1; CDR3aa: CSVDSRTGVLDTQYF
abundance: NA; len: 17; d_gene: NA; j_gene: TRBJ1-1; v_gene: TRBV10-3; CDR3aa: CAISESTAHREPGRAFF
abundance: NA; len: 15; d_gene: TRBD2; j_gene: TRBJ2-1; v_gene: TRBV18; CDR3aa: CASSRTSGRVNEQFF
abundance: NA; len: 15; d_gene: NA; j_gene: TRBJ1-4; v_gene: TRBV7-9; CDR3aa: CASSLGSTTNEKLFF
abundance: NA; len: 14; d_gene: NA; j_gene: TRBJ2-2; v_gene: TRBV27; CDR3aa: CASSFQGNTGELFF
abundance: NA; len: 13; d_gene: NA; j_gene: TRBJ2-1; v_gene: TRBV11-2; CDR3aa: CASRTGGFNEQFF
abundance: NA; len: 18; d_gene: TRBD2; j_gene: TRBJ2-7; v_gene: TRBV18; CDR3aa: CASSPLETSGSPTYEQYF
abundance: NA; len: 13; d_gene: NA; j_gene: TRBJ1-2; v_gene: TRBV30; CDR3aa: CASGWVEDYGYTF
abundance: NA; len: 13; d_gene: TRBD1; j_gene: TRBJ2-7; v_gene: TRBV5-1; CDR3aa: CASATGAPYEQYF
abundance: NA; len: 15; d_gene: TRBD2; j_gene: TRBJ2-5; v_gene: TRBV7-9; CDR3aa: CASSTPGLALETQYF
abundance: NA; len: 13; d_gene: NA; j_gene: TRBJ2-7; v_gene: TRBV2; CDR3aa: CAGGRDTSYEQYF
abundance: NA; len: 15; d_gene: NA; j_gene: TRBJ1-1; v_gene: TRBV6-5; CDR3aa: CASSPGGSWNTEAFF
abundance: NA; len: 15; d_gene: NA; j_gene: TRBJ2-5; v_gene: TRBV21-1; CDR3aa: CASSPLAGGEETQYF
abundance: NA; len: 14; d_gene: NA; j_gene: TRBJ1-1; v_gene: TRBV7-9; CDR3aa: CASSLDLDNTEAFF